This T cell receptor (beta chain) was obtained from a study of molecular identifiers for immune sequencing clone quantification. As for the study in general: Replicates split RNA from around 20,000 or 100,000 naive CD8 cells five ways, and the researchers sequenced four portions.

This clonotype has just a few counts. What it binds is not known. This CDR3 spans 16 amino acids. Germline V gene sequence: CDR1 MDHEN, CDR2 SYDVKM. Trimming took 3 bases from V and 3 from J; bases not matched to a gene: 8. A single record per CDR3 protein comes from TCRdb applying MiXCR to the PCR reads. Of more than 85,000 distinct CDR3 sequences in the sample, 35% were seen once. Study-level points and caveats: A single cell's spiked Jurkat TCR RNA was reportedly detectable among more than 950,000 naive cells.

The source material was naive CD8+ T cells from blood, with Jurkat cell RNA spiked in. Sample subset: FACS-sorted CD8+CD4-CCR7+CD45RA+ naive T cells. The V gene is TRBV28, the J gene TRBJ2-7; 10 bases are shared with TRBD2. This receptor was obtained from a human donor in good health. Some libraries in this study had Jurkat cell RNA spiked in. CDR3 sequence (DNA): TGTGCCAGCAGTTTCAGTCTAGCGGGAGTGGACTACGAGCAGTACTTC. Residues: CASSFSLAGVDYEQYF.